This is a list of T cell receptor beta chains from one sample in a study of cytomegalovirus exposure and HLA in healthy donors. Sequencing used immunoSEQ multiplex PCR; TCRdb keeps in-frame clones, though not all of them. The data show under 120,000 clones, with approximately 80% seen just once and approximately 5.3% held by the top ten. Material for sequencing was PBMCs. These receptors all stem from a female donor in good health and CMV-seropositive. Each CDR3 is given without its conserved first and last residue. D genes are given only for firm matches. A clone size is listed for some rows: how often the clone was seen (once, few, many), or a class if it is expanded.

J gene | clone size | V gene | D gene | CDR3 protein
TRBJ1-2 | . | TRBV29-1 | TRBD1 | SGTTGYSGYT
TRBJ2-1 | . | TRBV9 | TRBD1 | ASSANPGQGAYNEQF
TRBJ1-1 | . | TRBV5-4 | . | ASSLDRSAVTF
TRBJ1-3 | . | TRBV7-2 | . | ASSLMGLSSGNTIY
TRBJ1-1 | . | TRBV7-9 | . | ASSPPGVPNTEAF
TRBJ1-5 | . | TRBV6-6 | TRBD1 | ASSPDRGYQPQH
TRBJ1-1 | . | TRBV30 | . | AWTGLNTEAF
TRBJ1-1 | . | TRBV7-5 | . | VRSQGAEGTEAF
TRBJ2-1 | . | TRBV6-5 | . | ASSSLGAGPYNEQF
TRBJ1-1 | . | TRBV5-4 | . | ASSSAGGSEAF
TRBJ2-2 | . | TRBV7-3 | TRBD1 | ASSIQGAGTGELF
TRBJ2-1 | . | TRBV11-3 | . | ASSLAGSGSYNEQF
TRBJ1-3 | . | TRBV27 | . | ASAHLGGAANTIY
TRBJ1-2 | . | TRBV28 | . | ASNGGGRYGYT
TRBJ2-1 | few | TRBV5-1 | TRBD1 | ASSIRDRGYNEQF
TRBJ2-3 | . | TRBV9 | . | ASSVDSSSTDTQY
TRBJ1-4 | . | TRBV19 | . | ASSAGETTNEKLF
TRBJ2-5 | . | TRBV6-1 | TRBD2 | ASSEQGLAMTRDTQY
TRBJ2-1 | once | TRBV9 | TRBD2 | ASSAGWTSGNEQF
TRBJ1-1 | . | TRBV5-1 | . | ASSTLTQNTEAF
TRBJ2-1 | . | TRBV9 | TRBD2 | ASSLKSGLVYNEQF
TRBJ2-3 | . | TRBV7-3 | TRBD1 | ASSFGRGWGTDTQY
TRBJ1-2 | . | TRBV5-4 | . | ASSLELAVNYGYT
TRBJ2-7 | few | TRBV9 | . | ASSSTPGSSYEQY
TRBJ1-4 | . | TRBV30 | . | AWSYGRGDEKLF
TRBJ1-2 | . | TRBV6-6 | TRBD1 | ASSYSLGQYGYT
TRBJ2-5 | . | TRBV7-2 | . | ASSLGGGRIQETQY
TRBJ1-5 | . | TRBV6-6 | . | ASRDRPSYPPQH
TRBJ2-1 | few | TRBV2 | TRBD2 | ASSLAGTGENEQF
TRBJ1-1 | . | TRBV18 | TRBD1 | ASSPSQGRTEAF
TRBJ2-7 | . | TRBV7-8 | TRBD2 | ASSLGRLAGGREQY
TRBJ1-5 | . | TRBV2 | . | ASSGESQPQH
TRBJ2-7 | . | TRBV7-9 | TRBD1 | ASRPPGQGYEQY
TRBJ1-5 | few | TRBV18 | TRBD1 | ASSPTGRYNQPQH
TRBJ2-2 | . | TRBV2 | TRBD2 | ASSNTGTSGV
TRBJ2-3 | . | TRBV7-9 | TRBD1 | ASSPRDSPTDTQY
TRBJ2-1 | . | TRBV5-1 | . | ASSLGESSSYNEQF
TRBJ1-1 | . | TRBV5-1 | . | ASSRERSRIEAF
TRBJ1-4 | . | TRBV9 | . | ASSVAVQGSQKLF
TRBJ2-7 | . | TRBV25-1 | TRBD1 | ASSTGGRSYEQY
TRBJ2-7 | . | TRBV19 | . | ASSFRSYEQY
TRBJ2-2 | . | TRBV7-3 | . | ASSYGGSGTGELF
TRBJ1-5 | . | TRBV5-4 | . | ASSLGPGERQPQH
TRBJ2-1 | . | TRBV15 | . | ATSRDGRVWNEQF
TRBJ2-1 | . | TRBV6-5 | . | ASSPTIDNEQF
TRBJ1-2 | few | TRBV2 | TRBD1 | ANQPPTGINYGYT
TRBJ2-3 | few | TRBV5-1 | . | ASSLAKRRDVTRTDTQY
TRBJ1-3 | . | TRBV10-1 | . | ASQRGSGNTIY
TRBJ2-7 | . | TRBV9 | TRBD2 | ASSVAKSGETYEQY
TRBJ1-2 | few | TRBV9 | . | ASRRSGESSGYT
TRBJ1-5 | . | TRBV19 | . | ASSISPQGHDQPQH
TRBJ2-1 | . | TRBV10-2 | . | ASSLLQGDPYNEQF
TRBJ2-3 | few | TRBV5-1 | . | ASGLQSTATDTQY
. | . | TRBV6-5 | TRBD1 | ASKTGDNLYEQY
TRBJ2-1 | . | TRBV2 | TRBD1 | ASRYQGGQLLF